This is a list of T cell receptor beta chains from one sample in a study of STAT5B mutations in CD4+ large granular lymphocyte leukemia. Sequenced by immunoSEQ multiplex PCR; TCRdb stores in-frame clones only, minus some. Of roughly 38,000 clones listed, about four fifths were seen once; the top ten hold approximately 0.53%. Material for sequencing was CD4+ T cells from blood buffy coats. The receptors derive from a human donor in good health. CDR3s include the opening cysteine and the closing phenylalanine or tryptophan. The order of the fields is J gene, clone size, V gene, D gene, CDR3 protein, CDR3 DNA. D genes are given only for firm matches. A row's size may be missing; if present it is once, few, many or a size class.

>TRBJ2-5|NA|TRBV4-2|TRBD2
CASSQDGSGGAEETQYF
TGTGCCAGCAGCCAGGATGGTAGCGGGGGGGCCGAAGAGACCCAGTACTTC
>TRBJ1-1|few|TRBV7-6|NA
CASSLAAELNTEAFF
TGTGCCAGCAGCTTAGCGGCGGAGTTGAACACTGAAGCTTTCTTT
>TRBJ1-3|NA|TRBV6-6|TRBD1
CASSYIQGATGNTIYF
TGTGCCAGCAGTTACATCCAGGGGGCAACTGGAAACACCATATATTTT
>TRBJ1-1|NA|TRBV11-3|NA
CASSLDTPAFF
TGTGCCAGCAGCTTAGATACCCCGGCTTTCTTT
>TRBJ2-7|NA|TRBV10-3|TRBD1
CAIKSGQGAWEQYF
TGTGCCATCAAGAGCGGACAGGGGGCTTGGGAGCAGTACTTC
>TRBJ2-7|NA|TRBV30|NA
CAWSVWGRGRGEQYF
TGTGCCTGGAGTGTATGGGGCAGGGGTCGGGGGGAGCAGTACTTC
>TRBJ2-5|NA|TRBV11-2|NA
CASNPGAFRETQYF
TGTGCCAGCAACCCGGGGGCGTTTAGAGAGACCCAGTACTTC
>TRBJ2-3|NA|TRBV11-3|TRBD2
CASSFGTSGLRTDTQYF
TGTGCCAGCAGCTTTGGGACTAGCGGGCTCCGCACAGATACGCAGTATTTT
>TRBJ2-1|NA|TRBV7-2|NA
CASSLMYNEQFF
TGTGCCAGCAGCTTAATGTACAATGAGCAGTTCTTC
>TRBJ2-7|NA|TRBV9|NA
CASSPYEGTESSF
TGTGCCAGCAGCCCCTATGAGGGGACTGAGTCCAGTTTC
>TRBJ1-2|NA|TRBV7-2|NA
CASSLAGSQVGGGYTF
TGTGCCAGCAGCTTAGCGGGCAGTCAGGTTGGCGGTGGCTACACCTTC
>TRBJ1-2|NA|TRBV29-1|NA
CSVDSGSNYGYTF
TGCAGCGTTGATTCGGGATCTAACTATGGCTACACCTTC
>TRBJ2-3|NA|TRBV7-9|TRBD2
CASSTGLAGTDTQYF
TGTGCCAGCAGCACGGGACTAGCGGGCACAGATACGCAGTATTTT
>TRBJ2-7|NA|TRBV28|NA
CASGRYEQYF
TGTGCCAGCGGCCGATACGAGCAGTACTTC
>TRBJ1-5|once|TRBV5-4|NA
CASILGGSFSNQPQHF
TGTGCCAGCATCCTTGGGGGGTCTTTTAGCAATCAGCCCCAGCATTTT
>TRBJ1-2|few|TRBV5-5|TRBD1
CASSPPQGTYGYTF
TGTGCCAGCAGCCCTCCACAGGGGACCTATGGCTACACCTTC
>TRBJ1-2|NA|TRBV29-1|NA
CSVGDGGSFYGYTF
TGCAGCGTTGGGGATGGGGGATCTTTCTATGGCTACACCTTC
>TRBJ2-2|NA|TRBV18|NA
CASSPSRATGELFF
TGTGCCAGCTCACCATCCAGGGCGACCGGGGAGCTGTTTTTT
>TRBJ1-5|NA|TRBV6-6|NA
CASSYGTKGQPQHF
TGTGCCAGCAGTTACGGGACCAAGGGTCAGCCCCAGCATTTT
>TRBJ2-7|NA|TRBV10-3|TRBD2
CAISGPTSGSYEQYF
TGTGCCATCAGTGGACCGACTAGCGGGTCCTACGAGCAGTACTTC
>TRBJ2-2|NA|TRBV7-2|NA
CASSSGGSNTGELFF
TGTGCCAGCAGCTCCGGGGGATCGAACACCGGGGAGCTGTTTTTT
>TRBJ2-7|NA|TRBV11-3|TRBD1
CASSLGTGEQYF
TGTGCCAGCAGCTTAGGGACAGGCGAGCAGTACTTC